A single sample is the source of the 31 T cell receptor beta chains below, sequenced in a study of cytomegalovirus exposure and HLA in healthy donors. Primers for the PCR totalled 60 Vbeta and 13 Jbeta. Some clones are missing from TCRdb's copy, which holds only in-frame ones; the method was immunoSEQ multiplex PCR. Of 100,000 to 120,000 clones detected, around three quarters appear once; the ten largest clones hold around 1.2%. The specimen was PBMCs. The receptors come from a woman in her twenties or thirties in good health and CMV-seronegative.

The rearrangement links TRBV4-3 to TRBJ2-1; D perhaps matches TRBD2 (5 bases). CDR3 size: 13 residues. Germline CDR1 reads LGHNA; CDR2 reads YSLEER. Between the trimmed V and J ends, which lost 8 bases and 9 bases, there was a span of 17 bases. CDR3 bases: TGCGCCAGCTCAGCGGACGTGGGGTCTGAGCAGTTCTTC. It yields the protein CASSADVGSEQFF.

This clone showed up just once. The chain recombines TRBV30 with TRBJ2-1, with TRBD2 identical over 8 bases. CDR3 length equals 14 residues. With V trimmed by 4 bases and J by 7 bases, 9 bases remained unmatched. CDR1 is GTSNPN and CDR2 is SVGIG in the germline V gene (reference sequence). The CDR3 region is CAWIPSGGTNEQFF. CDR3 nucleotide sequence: TGTGCCTGGATCCCAAGCGGGGGAACGAATGAGCAGTTCTTC.

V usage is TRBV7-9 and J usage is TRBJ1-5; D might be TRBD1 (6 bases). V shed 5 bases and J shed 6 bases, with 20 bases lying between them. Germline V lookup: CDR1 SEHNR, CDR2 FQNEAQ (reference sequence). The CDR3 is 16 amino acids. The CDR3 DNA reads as TGTGCCAGCAGCAACCGGGACACGGGATGGGGTCAGCCCCAGCATTTT. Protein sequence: CASSNRDTGWGQPQHF. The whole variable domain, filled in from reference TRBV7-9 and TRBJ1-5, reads DTGVSQNPRHKITKRGQNVTFRCDPISEHNRLYWYRQTLGQGPEFLTYFQNEAQLEKSRLLSDRFSAERPKGSFSTLEIQRTEQGDSAMYLCASSNRDTGWGQPQHFGDGTRLSIL.

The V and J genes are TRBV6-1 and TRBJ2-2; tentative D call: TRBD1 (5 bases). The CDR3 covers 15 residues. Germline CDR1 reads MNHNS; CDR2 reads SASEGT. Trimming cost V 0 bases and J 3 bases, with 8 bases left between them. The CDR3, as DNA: TGTGCCAGCAGTGAAGCGGGGCCGTACACCGGGGAGCTGTTTTTT. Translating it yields CASSEAGPYTGELFF.

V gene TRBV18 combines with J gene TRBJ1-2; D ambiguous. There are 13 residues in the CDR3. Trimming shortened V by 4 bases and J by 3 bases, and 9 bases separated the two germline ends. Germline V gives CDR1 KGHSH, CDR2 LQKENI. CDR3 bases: TGTGCCAGCTCACAGGAGTTGGACTATGGCTACACCTTC. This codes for CASSQELDYGYTF.

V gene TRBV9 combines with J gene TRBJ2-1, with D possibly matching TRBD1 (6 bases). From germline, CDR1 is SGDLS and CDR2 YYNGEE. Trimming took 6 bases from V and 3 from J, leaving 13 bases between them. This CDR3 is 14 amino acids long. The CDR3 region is CASTRGEIYNEQFF. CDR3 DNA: TGTGCCAGCACCAGGGGAGAGATCTACAATGAGCAGTTCTTC.

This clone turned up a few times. DNA of the CDR3: TGTGCCAGCACCTACGGCGCCACCGGATCTAGCGGGGGCTCCTACAATGAGCAGTTCTTC. Its translation: CASTYGATGSSGGSYNEQFF. The chain recombines TRBV28 with TRBJ2-1, with 10 bases lining up with TRBD2. The germline gives CDR1 MDHEN, CDR2 SYDVKM. V shed 7 bases, J shed 0 bases, and the junction held 18 bases outside the gene matches. The length of the CDR3 is 20 residues.

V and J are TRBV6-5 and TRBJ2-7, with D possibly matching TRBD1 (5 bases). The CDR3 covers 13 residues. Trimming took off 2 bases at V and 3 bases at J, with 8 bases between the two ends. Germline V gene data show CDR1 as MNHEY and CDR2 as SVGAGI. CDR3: CASSYGASYEQYF. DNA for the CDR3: TGTGCCAGCAGTTACGGGGCAAGCTACGAGCAGTACTTC.

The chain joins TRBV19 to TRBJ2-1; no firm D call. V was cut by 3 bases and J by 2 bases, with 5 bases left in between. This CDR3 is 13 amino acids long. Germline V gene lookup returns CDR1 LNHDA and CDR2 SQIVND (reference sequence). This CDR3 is CASSISAYNEQFF. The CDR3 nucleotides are TGTGCCAGTAGTATTTCAGCCTACAATGAGCAGTTCTTC. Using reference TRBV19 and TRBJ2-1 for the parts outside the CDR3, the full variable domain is DGGITQSPKYLFRKEGQNVTLSCEQNLNHDAMYWYRQDPGQGLRLIYYSQIVNDFQKGDIAEGYSVSREKKESFPLTVTSAQKNPTAFYLCASSISAYNEQFFGPGTRLTVL.

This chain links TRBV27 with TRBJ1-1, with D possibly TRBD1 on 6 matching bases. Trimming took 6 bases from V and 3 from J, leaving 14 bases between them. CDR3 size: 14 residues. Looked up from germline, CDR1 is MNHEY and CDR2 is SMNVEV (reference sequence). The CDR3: CASRMETGYTEAFF. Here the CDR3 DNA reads TGTGCCAGCAGGATGGAGACAGGCTACACTGAAGCTTTCTTT.

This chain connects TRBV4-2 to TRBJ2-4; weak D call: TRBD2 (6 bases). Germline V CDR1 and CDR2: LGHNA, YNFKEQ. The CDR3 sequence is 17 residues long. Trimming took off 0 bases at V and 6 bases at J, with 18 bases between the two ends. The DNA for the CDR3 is TGTGCCAGCAGCCAAGACCGGGACTCCCCCTTCCGAAACATTCAGTACTTC. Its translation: CASSQDRDSPFRNIQYF.

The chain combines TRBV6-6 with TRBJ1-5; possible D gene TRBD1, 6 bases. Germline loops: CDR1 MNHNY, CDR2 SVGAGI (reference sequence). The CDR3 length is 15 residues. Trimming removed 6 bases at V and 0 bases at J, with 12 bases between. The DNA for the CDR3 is TGTGCCAGCAGCCTGGACAGCCTTAGCAATCAGCCCCAGCATTTT. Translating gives CASSLDSLSNQPQHF.

CDR3 residues: CAIQGGTETQYF. CDR3 DNA sequence: TGTGCCATCCAAGGGGGTACCGAGACCCAGTACTTC. The chain uses TRBV28 and TRBJ2-5; tentative D call: TRBD1 (6 bases). This CDR3 spans 12 amino acids. V was shortened by 10 bases and J by 5 bases, with 14 bases between the two germline ends. CDR1 and CDR2 from the germline V gene are MDHEN and SYDVKM.

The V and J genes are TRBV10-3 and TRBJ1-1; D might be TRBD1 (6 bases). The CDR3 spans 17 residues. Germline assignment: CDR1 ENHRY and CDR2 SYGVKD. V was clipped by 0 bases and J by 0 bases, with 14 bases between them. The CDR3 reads CAISESVRGSLNTEAFF. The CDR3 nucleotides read TGTGCCATCAGTGAGTCGGTCAGGGGTAGTTTGAACACTGAAGCTTTCTTT.

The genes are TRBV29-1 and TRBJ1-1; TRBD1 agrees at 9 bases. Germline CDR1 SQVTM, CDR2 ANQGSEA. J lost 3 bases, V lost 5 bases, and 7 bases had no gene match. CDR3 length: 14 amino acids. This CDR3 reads CSVQIGTGHTEAFF. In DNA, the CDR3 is TGCAGCGTTCAAATCGGGACAGGGCACACTGAAGCTTTCTTT.

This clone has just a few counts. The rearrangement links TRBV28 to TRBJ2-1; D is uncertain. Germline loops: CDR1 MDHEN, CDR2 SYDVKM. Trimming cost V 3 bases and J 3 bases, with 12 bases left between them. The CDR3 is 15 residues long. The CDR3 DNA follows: TGTGCCAGCAGTTTGTCCCAGGTGGGCTACAATGAGCAGTTCTTC. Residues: CASSLSQVGYNEQFF. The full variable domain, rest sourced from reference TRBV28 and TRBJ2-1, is DVKVTQSSRYLVKRTGEKVFLECVQDMDHENMFWYRQDPGLGLRLIYFSYDVKMKEKGDIPEGYSVSREKKERFSLILESASTNQTSMYLCASSLSQVGYNEQFFGPGTRLTVL.

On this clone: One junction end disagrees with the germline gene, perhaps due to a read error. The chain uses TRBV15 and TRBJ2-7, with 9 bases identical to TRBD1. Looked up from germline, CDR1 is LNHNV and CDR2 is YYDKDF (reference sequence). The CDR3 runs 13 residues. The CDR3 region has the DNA TGTGCCACCAGTAACGACAGGGGGGTTAGAGTAAACTTC. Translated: CATSNDRGVRVNF.

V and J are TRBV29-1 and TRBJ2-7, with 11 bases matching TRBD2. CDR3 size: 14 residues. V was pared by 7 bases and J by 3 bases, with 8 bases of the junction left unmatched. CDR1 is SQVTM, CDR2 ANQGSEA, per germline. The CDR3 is CSAAGLAGNYEQYF. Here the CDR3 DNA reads TGCAGCGCCGCCGGACTAGCGGGTAACTACGAGCAGTACTTC.

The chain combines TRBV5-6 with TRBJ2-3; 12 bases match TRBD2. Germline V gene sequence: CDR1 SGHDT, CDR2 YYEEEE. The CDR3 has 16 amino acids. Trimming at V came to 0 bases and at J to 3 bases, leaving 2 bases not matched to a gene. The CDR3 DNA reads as TGTGCCAGCAGCTTGGCTAGCGGGGGGGTTACAGATACGCAGTATTTT. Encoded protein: CASSLASGGVTDTQYF.

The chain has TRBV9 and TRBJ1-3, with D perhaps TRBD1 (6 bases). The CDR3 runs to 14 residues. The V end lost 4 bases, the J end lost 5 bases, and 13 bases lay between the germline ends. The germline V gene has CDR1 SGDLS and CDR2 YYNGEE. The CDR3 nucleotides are TGTGCCAGCAGCCCGAACAGGGCTAGAAACACCATATATTTT. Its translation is CASSPNRARNTIYF.

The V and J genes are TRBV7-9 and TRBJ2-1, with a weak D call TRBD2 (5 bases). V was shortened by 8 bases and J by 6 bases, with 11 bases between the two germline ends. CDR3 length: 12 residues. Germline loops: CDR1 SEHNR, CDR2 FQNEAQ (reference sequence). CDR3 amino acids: CASSLAVNEQFF. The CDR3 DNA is TGTGCCAGCTCCCTAGCCGTCAATGAGCAGTTCTTC.

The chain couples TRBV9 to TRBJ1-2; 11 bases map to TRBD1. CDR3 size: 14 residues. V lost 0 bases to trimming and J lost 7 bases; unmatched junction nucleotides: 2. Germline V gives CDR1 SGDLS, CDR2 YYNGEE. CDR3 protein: CASSVGDRGFGYTF. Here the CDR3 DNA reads TGTGCCAGCAGCGTAGGGGACAGGGGGTTTGGCTACACCTTC.

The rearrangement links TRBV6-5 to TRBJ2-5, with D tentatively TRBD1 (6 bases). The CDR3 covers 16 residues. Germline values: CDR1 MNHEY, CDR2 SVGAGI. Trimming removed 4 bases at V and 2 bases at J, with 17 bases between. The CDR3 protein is CASSSSSQGIQETQYF. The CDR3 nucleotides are TGTGCCAGCAGTTCTAGCTCGCAGGGGATTCAAGAGACCCAGTACTTC.

The DNA for the CDR3 is TGTGCCAGTAAGCTTAGCGGGGATTTTGAGCAGTTCTTC. It codes for CASKLSGDFEQFF. The rearrangement joins TRBV19 to TRBJ2-1; TRBD2 agrees at 8 bases. In germline, CDR1 is LNHDA, CDR2 SQIVND (reference sequence). The CDR3 totals 13 residues. V lost 7 bases and J lost 9; bases outside the gene matches: 8.

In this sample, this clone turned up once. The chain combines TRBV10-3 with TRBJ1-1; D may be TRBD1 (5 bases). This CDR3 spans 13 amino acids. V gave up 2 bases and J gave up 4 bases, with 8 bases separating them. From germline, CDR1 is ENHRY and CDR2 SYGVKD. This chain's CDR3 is CAISERGFTEAFF. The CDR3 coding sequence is TGTGCCATCAGTGAGAGGGGTTTCACTGAAGCTTTCTTT.

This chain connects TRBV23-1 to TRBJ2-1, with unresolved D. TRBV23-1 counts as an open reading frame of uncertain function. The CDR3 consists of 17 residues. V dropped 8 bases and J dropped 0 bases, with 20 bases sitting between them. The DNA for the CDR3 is TGCGCCAGCCAAAGTCGACTCGGAGCTGGCTCCTACAATGAGCAGTTCTTC. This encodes CASQSRLGAGSYNEQFF.

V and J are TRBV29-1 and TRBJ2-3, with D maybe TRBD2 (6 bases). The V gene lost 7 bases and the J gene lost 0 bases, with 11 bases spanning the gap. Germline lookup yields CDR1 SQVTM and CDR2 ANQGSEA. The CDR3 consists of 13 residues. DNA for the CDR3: TGCAGCGCCGGGAGTGCTAGCACAGATACGCAGTATTTT. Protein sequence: CSAGSASTDTQYF.

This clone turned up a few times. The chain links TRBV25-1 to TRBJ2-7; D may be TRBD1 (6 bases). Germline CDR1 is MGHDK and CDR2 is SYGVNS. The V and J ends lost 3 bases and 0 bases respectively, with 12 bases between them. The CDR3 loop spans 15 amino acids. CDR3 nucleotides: TGTGCCAGCAGTGACCCAGGGGAGAGCTCCTACGAGCAGTACTTC. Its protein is CASSDPGESSYEQYF.

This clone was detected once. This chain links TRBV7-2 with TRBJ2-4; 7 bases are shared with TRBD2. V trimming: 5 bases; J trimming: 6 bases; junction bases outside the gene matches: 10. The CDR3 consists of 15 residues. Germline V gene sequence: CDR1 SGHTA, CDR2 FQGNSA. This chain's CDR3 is CASSTDTTGGNIQYF. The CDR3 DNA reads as TGTGCCAGCAGCACGGACACCACGGGGGGAAACATTCAGTACTTC.

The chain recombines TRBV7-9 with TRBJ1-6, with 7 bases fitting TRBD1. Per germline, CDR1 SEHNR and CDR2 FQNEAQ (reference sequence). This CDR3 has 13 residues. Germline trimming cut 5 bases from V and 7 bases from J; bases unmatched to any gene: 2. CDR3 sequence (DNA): TGTGCCAGCAGCACGGACAGGAATTCACCCCTCCACTTT. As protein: CASSTDRNSPLHF.

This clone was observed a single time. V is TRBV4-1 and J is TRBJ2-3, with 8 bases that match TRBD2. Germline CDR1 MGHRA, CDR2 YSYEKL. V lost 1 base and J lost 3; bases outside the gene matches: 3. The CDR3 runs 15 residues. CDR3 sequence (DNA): TGCGCCAGCAGCCAAGTTCCTAGCGGGACAGATACGCAGTATTTT. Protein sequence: CASSQVPSGTDTQYF.